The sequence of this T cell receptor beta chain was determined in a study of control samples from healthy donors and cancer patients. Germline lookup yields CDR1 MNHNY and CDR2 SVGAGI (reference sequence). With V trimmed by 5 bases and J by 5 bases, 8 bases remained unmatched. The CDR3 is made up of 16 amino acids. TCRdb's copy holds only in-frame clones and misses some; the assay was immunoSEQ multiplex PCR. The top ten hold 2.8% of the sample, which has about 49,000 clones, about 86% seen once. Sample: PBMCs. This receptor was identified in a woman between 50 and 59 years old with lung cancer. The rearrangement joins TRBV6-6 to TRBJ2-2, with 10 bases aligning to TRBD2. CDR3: CASSKIAGGSTGELFF. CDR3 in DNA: TGTGCCAGCAGTAAAATAGCGGGGGGCTCTACCGGGGAGCTGTTTTTT.